This T cell receptor beta chain was recovered during a study of blood T cell repertoires in COVID-19. Study overall: Samples of COVID-19 (acute and convalescent) were obtained from the United States, Italy and Spain. PBMCs, B-cell-depleted T cells, or T cells provided the cDNA or gDNA that made up the material.

Original data processing: Amplification with reference gene primers provided the estimates of nucleated cell counts. Sequencing used immunoSEQ multiplex PCR; TCRdb keeps in-frame clones, though not all of them. V, J and clone size reflect that table, while D and trimming were determined from the DNA. The table shows about 250,000 clones, with roughly four fifths occurring only once. This receptor was taken from a man older than 75 with acute or convalescent COVID-19. The material sequenced was peripheral blood.

CDR3 bases: TGTGCCAGCAGCGTAGCCTCCCGGCAGGCTAATTCACCCCTCCACTTT. Protein sequence: CASSVASRQANSPLHF. The V call is TRBV9, the J call TRBJ1-6; D is undetermined. The CDR3 runs 16 residues. V was cut by 0 bases and J by 6 bases, with 13 bases left in between. The germline V gene encodes CDR1 SGDLS and CDR2 YYNGEE.